Below, 28 T cell receptor beta chains from the same sample are listed, as sequenced in a study of T cells in women clearing cervical HPV infection. Method: immunoSEQ multiplex PCR; TCRdb's copy keeps in-frame clones and lacks some. This sample contains roughly 30,000 clones. Sequenced material: blood buffy coat. The receptor set was obtained from a woman aged 18-70 years with a cervical HPV16 infection that either progressed to CIN3+ or cleared (not recorded which).

Points on this clone: Read data end 3 residues before the CDR3 end; the end is taken from the germline J gene. The rearrangement uses TRBV5-8 and TRBJ2-6; possibly TRBD2 for D (5 bases). Germline V gene lookup returns CDR1 SGHTS and CDR2 YDEGEE. The V gene lost 4 bases and the J gene lost 11 bases, with 19 bases spanning the gap. This CDR3 has 15 amino acids. The CDR3 loop reads CASSQEWSSFDVLTF. Partial CDR3 DNA: TGTGCCAGCAGCCAGGAATGGTCTAGCTTCGACGTC.

Comment on this clone: The read finishes 3 residues shy of the CDR3 end, and the germline J gene is used to complete it. V usage is TRBV10-3 and J usage is TRBJ1-2; TRBD1 might be the D (6 bases). V dropped 2 bases and J dropped 2 bases, with 6 bases sitting between them. There are 13 residues in the CDR3. Germline-derived CDR1 and CDR2 are ENHRY and SYGVKD. The CDR3: CAISEGTNYGYTF. The CDR3 bases that were read are TGTGCCATCAGTGAGGGGACAAACTATGGC.

Comment on this clone: The read ends 3 residues before the CDR3 terminus; that terminus is restored from the germline J gene. The J gene is TRBJ2-5, the V gene TRBV5-1, with 14 bases identical to TRBD2. Germline CDR1 reads SGHRS; CDR2 reads YFSETQ. CDR3 length: 16 residues. V shed 0 bases, J shed 5 bases, and the junction held 3 bases outside the gene matches. CDR3 sequence: CASSLARTSGGETQYF. Incomplete CDR3 DNA: TGCGCCAGCAGCTTGGCCCGGACTAGCGGGGGGGAGACC.

About this clone: The read stops 3 residues short of the end of the CDR3; the missing end is completed from the germline J gene. This rearrangement joins TRBV11-3 to TRBJ2-3; 7 bases are shared with TRBD2. This CDR3 is 15 amino acids long. Trimming took 1 base from V and 4 from J; bases not matched to a gene: 5. Germline V lookup: CDR1 SGHNT, CDR2 YENEEA. The CDR3 is CASSLGGGFADTQYF. Incomplete CDR3 DNA: TGTGCCAGCAGCTTAGGGGGGGGGTTCGCAGATACG.

Concerning this clone: The CDR3 extends 3 residues past the end of the read, so its final part is completed from the germline J gene. This chain links TRBV30 with TRBJ1-2, with D maybe TRBD1 (5 bases). The V end lost 7 bases, the J end lost 1 base, and 10 bases lay between the germline ends. In germline, CDR1 is GTSNPN, CDR2 SVGIG (reference sequence). This CDR3 is built from 12 residues. The CDR3 region is CAFVTVNYGYTF. The sequenced CDR3 bases are TGTGCCTTTGTGACAGTTAACTATGGC.

Of note for this clone: The CDR3 is cut off 3 residues early in the read; its end comes from the germline J gene. The chain links TRBV18 to TRBJ2-3; 7 nucleotides match TRBD2. The CDR3 covers 16 residues. Germline V gene lookup returns CDR1 KGHSH and CDR2 LQKENI. The DNA read from the CDR3 is TGTGCCAGCTCACTTGAGGGCGGGAGAGTACAAGAGACG. Residues: CASSLEGGRVQET. The full CDR3 sequence reads CASSLEGGRVQETQYF.

About this clone itself: The read is 3 residues too short to cover the CDR3 end, so that end is filled in from the germline J gene. J is TRBJ2-1 and V is TRBV7-2; D is undetermined. V lost 2 bases to trimming and J lost 5 bases, with 4 bases between them. There are 12 residues in the CDR3. CDR1 and CDR2 from the germline V gene are SGHTA and FQGNSA. The sequenced part of the CDR3 DNA is TGTGCCAGCAGCTTATATAACAATGAG. This gives the protein CASSLYNNE. The whole CDR3 protein is CASSLYNNEQFF.

Turning to this clone: The read halts 3 residues ahead of the CDR3 end, with the missing end drawn from the germline J gene. This chain joins TRBV5-1 and TRBJ2-3, with 7 nucleotides matching TRBD2. The CDR3 consists of 14 residues. Germline assignment: CDR1 SGHRS and CDR2 YFSETQ. The part of the CDR3 DNA that was read is TGCGCCAGCAGCTTGAGTGTCGGGCGGGAGACG. It encodes CASSLSVGRET. The CDR3 as a whole reads CASSLSVGRETQYF.

By frequency, this clone is medium-sized. The read is 3 residues too short to cover the CDR3 end, so that end is filled in from the germline J gene. This chain links TRBV7-4 with TRBJ1-6, with D possibly TRBD1 on 5 matching bases. This CDR3 is 13 amino acids long. CDR1 and CDR2 from the germline V gene are SGHVT and SQSDAQ. The DNA read from the CDR3 is TGTGCCAGCAGCTTATGTCGGGACTTGGCC. It is translated as CASSLCRDLA. The complete CDR3 reads CASSLCRDLALHF.

A word on this clone: With the read ending 3 residues before the CDR3 end, the germline J gene is used to fill in that end. The rearrangement joins TRBV20-1 to TRBJ2-7, with D maybe TRBD1 (5 bases). Germline V gene lookup returns CDR1 DFQATT and CDR2 SNEGSKA (reference sequence). V was clipped by 4 bases and J by 3 bases, with 10 bases between them. The CDR3 has 12 residues. The chain's CDR3 is CSAKGINYEQYF. The CDR3 bases that were read are TGCAGTGCTAAGGGGATCAACTACGAG.

Concerning this clone itself: The missing CDR3 end, 3 residues past where the read stops, is filled in from the germline J gene. This chain joins TRBV2 and TRBJ1-3, with D possibly being TRBD1 (6 bases). Germline CDR1 reads SNHLY; CDR2 reads FYNNEI. This CDR3 is built from 17 residues. The V end lost 6 bases, the J end lost 0 bases, and 18 bases lay between the germline ends. The sequenced part of the CDR3 DNA is TGTGCCAGCAGCCTTACAGGGTTCCCAAGCTCTGGAAACACC. Translating it yields CASSLTGFPSSGNT. The whole CDR3 is CASSLTGFPSSGNTIYF.

A word on this clone: The read comes to an end 3 residues before the CDR3 does, leaving the germline J gene to fill in the end. The chain couples TRBV2 to TRBJ2-1; 9 nucleotides line up with TRBD2. This CDR3 has 14 amino acids. With V trimmed by 7 bases and J by 7 bases, 8 bases remained unmatched. Looked up from germline, CDR1 is SNHLY and CDR2 is FYNNEI. The sequenced CDR3 bases are TGTGCCAGCAACTCGGGGACTAGCCATAATGAG. It encodes CASNSGTSHNE. The whole CDR3 sequence is CASNSGTSHNEQFF.

Of note for this clone: Coverage ceases 3 residues before the CDR3 finishes, and the germline J gene fills in the end. The J gene is TRBJ2-7, the V gene TRBV10-3; the D gene is possibly TRBD2 (6 bases). The CDR3 length is 13 residues. CDR1 ENHRY and CDR2 SYGVKD come from the germline V gene. Deletions cut 0 bases from V and 6 bases from J, with 9 bases between. CDR3: CAISESSGGEQYF. The part of the CDR3 DNA that was read is TGTGCCATCAGTGAGTCGTCCGGGGGCGAG.

On this clone: The missing CDR3 end, 3 residues past where the read stops, is filled in from the germline J gene. The chain is built from TRBV6-4 and TRBJ1-5, with D hard to call. This CDR3 comprises 10 residues. The V end lost 8 bases, the J end lost 7 bases, and 6 bases lay between the germline ends. CDR1 is MRHNA, CDR2 SNTAGT, per germline. The part of the CDR3 DNA that was read is TGTGCCAGCTACCAGCAGCCC. Its translation: CASYQQP. Given in full, the CDR3 is CASYQQPQHF.

The CDR3 loop is CASSHRTGMNTEAFF. Partial CDR3 DNA: TGTGCCAGCAGCCACCGGACAGGGATGAACACTGAA. The rearrangement links TRBV11-3 to TRBJ1-1; 8 nucleotides line up with TRBD1. The read ends 3 residues before the CDR3 terminus; that terminus is restored from the germline J gene. CDR3 length: 15 amino acids. After removal of 5 bases from V and 0 bases from J, the junction contained 5 bases not matched to a gene. Germline lookup yields CDR1 SGHNT and CDR2 YENEEA.

Of note for this clone: The read comes to an end 3 residues before the CDR3 does, leaving the germline J gene to fill in the end. This chain links TRBV20-1 with TRBJ2-1; D gene unclear. V lost 3 bases to trimming and J lost 7 bases, with 7 bases between them. The CDR3 runs 11 residues. Germline assignment: CDR1 DFQATT and CDR2 SNEGSKA (reference sequence). CDR3 DNA, as far as it was read: TGCAGTGCTAGTCGCGTGAATGAG. Amino acid sequence: CSASRVNE. The whole CDR3 sequence is CSASRVNEQFF.

Remarks on this clone: The sequence runs out 3 residues before the end of the CDR3; the remainder is reconstructed from the germline J gene. The chain couples TRBV12-3 or TRBV12-4 to TRBJ1-2, with 10 bases aligning to TRBD1. This CDR3 has 13 residues. The CDR3 protein is CASTPTGGDGYTF. The CDR3 bases that were read are TGTGCCAGCACTCCGACAGGGGGCGACGGC.

A remark on this clone: The read finishes 3 residues shy of the CDR3 end, and the germline J gene is used to complete it. J is TRBJ1-2 and V is TRBV2; D not certain. The CDR3 extends over 14 amino acids. Germline V gene lookup returns CDR1 SNHLY and CDR2 FYNNEI. CDR3 amino acids: CASSGWTSAYDYTF. The CDR3 DNA, read in part, is TGTGCCAGCAGTGGGTGGACTAGCGCGTACGAC.

Comment on this clone: The read ends 3 residues before the CDR3 terminus; that terminus is restored from the germline J gene. The rearrangement links TRBV7-9 to TRBJ2-7, with 8 positions matching TRBD1. The CDR3 is made up of 15 amino acids. Losses at the gene ends were 6 bases for V and 2 bases for J; bases not matched to a gene: 9. Germline CDR1 and CDR2: SEHNR and FQNEAQ (reference sequence). The CDR3 sequence is CASRTGEEFPYEQYF. Partial CDR3 DNA: TGTGCCAGCAGGACAGGGGAGGAATTCCCCTACGAG.

A note on this clone: The observed sequence ends 3 residues before the CDR3 terminus, with the missing tail filled in from the germline J gene. The chain is built from TRBV19 and TRBJ2-2, with D possibly TRBD1 on 6 matching bases. CDR3 length equals 14 residues. Germline loops: CDR1 LNHDA, CDR2 SQIVND (reference sequence). Deletions cut 7 bases from V and 6 bases from J, with 15 bases between. The CDR3 bases that were read are TGTGCCAGTATAAACACAGGGACGGCCGGGGAG. Translated: CASINTGTAGE. The full CDR3 protein is CASINTGTAGELFF.

Regarding this clone: The read falls 3 residues short of the CDR3 end, and the missing part is taken from the germline J gene. The rearrangement joins TRBV20-1 to TRBJ2-3, with TRBD1 matching over 7 bases. CDR3 length: 13 amino acids. Germline lookup yields CDR1 DFQATT and CDR2 SNEGSKA (reference sequence). The CDR3 loop is CSARVQGGQPQYF. The CDR3 DNA, read in part, is TGCAGTGCTAGAGTTCAAGGGGGCCAGCCG.

As concerns this clone: The sequenced fragment ends 3 residues before the CDR3 boundary, so the rest is inferred from the germline J gene. V is TRBV6-1 and J is TRBJ1-1, with a weak D call TRBD1 (5 bases). CDR1 is MNHNS, CDR2 SASEGT, per germline. The CDR3 spans 16 residues. V lost 0 bases and J lost 4, with 15 bases in between. CDR3 sequence reads: CASSEAHGTGVTEAFF. Incomplete CDR3 DNA: TGTGCCAGCAGTGAAGCGCACGGTACGGGGGTCACTGAA.

Remarks on this clone: The read gets to within 3 residues of the CDR3 end, and the germline J gene fills in the rest. The rearrangement links TRBV20-1 to TRBJ2-7; D is unclear. Trimming took 3 bases from V and 3 from J, leaving 12 bases between them. The germline V gene has CDR1 DFQATT and CDR2 SNEGSKA (reference sequence). This CDR3 spans 13 amino acids. Here the CDR3 reads CSASVKPGYEQYF. The DNA read from the CDR3 is TGCAGTGCTAGCGTGAAGCCGGGCTACGAG.

In the case of this clone: From the germline J gene comes the end of the CDR3, since the read stops 3 residues before it. The chain combines TRBV5-1 with TRBJ1-2, with D tentatively TRBD1 (6 bases). Germline CDR1 is SGHRS and CDR2 is YFSETQ. The CDR3 loop spans 14 amino acids. CDR3: CASSTGQPLYDYTF. CDR3 DNA (partial): TGCGCCAGCAGCACAGGACAGCCTCTGTACGAC.

As regards this clone: At one end the junction does not follow the germline gene, possibly because of a read error. CDR3 loop: CAGSEEGQRIEKLFF. CDR3 DNA (partial): TGTGCCGGCAGTGAAGAGGGACAGAGGATTGAAAAA. This chain links TRBV2 with TRBJ1-4; 7 nucleotides match TRBD1. The read ends 3 residues early relative to the CDR3; the germline J gene fills the gap. Germline V CDR1 and CDR2: SNHLY, FYNNEI. This CDR3 is 15 amino acids long.

The CDR3 loop is CSARLAGPLLVYNEQFF. The covered CDR3 bases are TGCAGTGCTAGGCTAGCGGGCCCCCTGCTAGTCTACAATGAG. This chain links TRBV20-1 with TRBJ2-1; 8 bases align to TRBD2. The read ends 3 residues shy of where the CDR3 ends; the end is completed using the germline J gene. This CDR3 is built from 17 residues. The ends lost 3 bases at V and 3 bases at J; junction bases unmatched: 13. The germline V gene encodes CDR1 DFQATT and CDR2 SNEGSKA (reference sequence).

As to this clone: The CDR3 goes on 3 residues after the read ends, and that part is filled in from the germline J gene. The J gene is TRBJ1-1, the V gene TRBV30, with D maybe TRBD1 (5 bases). The V gene lost 2 bases and the J gene lost 6 bases, with 19 bases spanning the gap. This CDR3 comprises 15 residues. Looked up from germline, CDR1 is GTSNPN and CDR2 is SVGIG (reference sequence). CDR3 bases read: TGTGCCTGGAGTAGTATGGGGCAGAGTGTAGCTGAA. It translates to CAWSSMGQSVAE. The entire CDR3 protein is CAWSSMGQSVAEAFF.

Regarding this clone: Read coverage stops 3 residues before the CDR3 terminus; the germline J gene supplies the remainder. This rearrangement joins TRBV30 to TRBJ1-1; possible D gene TRBD1, 6 bases. Germline V gene sequence: CDR1 GTSNPN, CDR2 SVGIG (reference sequence). Between the trimmed V and J ends, which lost 0 bases and 5 bases, there was a span of 13 bases. This CDR3 contains 14 residues. The part of the CDR3 DNA that was read is TGTGCCTGGAGTGTACTAGTGAGGGGGACTGAA. It yields the protein CAWSVLVRGTE. The CDR3 in its entirety is CAWSVLVRGTEAFF. Looking up the rest from reference TRBV30 and TRBJ1-1 gives the full variable domain: SQTIHQWPATLVQPVGSPLSLECTVEGTSNPNLYWYRQAAGRGLQLLFYSVGIGQISSEVPQNLSASRPQDRQFILSSKKLLLSDSGFYLCAWSVLVRGTEAFFGQGTRLTVV.